The clone carrying this T cell receptor beta chain has only a few counts. Its cognate antigen is unknown. V gave up 5 bases and J gave up 12 bases, with 7 bases separating them. Germline V gene data show CDR1 as SGHTA and CDR2 as FQGNSA. The CDR3 has 9 residues. The data are from a study of T-cell reconstitution after alpha-beta-depleted transplantation in children. Findings of the study overall: T-cell numbers and diversity one year post-transplant derived largely from freshly generated T cells. From surviving recipient T cells and thymic progenitors came the high day-60 TCRbeta diversity observed in some patients. Reportedly, only several hundred clones from non-depleted graft cells drove alpha-beta T-cell counts at about two months.

The authors prepared the TCRbeta library with unique molecular identifiers. TCRdb independently ran MiXCR on the PCR reads; one entry per CDR3 protein. The sample carries approximately 520,000 distinct CDR3 sequences, approximately 10% recorded once. This specimen consisted of PBMCs, mostly from graft donor cells, obtained 180 days after TCRalphabeta/CD19-depleted stem cell transplant. The V gene is TRBV7-2, the J gene TRBJ2-5; the D gene is possibly TRBD1 (6 bases). The receptor was derived from a female patient aged 2 to 10 who had a stem cell transplant for aplastic anemia, so the T cells may come from the graft donor. CDR3 protein: CASSGQKYF. In nucleotides, the CDR3 is TGTGCCAGCAGCGGACAGAAGTACTTC.